This TCR beta chain is drawn from a study of blood T cell repertoires in COVID-19. Germline lookup yields CDR1 WSHSY and CDR2 SAAADI. The CDR3 runs to 13 residues. The germline V and J ends were trimmed by 5 bases and 5 bases, with 10 bases remaining between them. In the authors' workflow: Amplification of reference gene primers was used by the study to estimate nucleated cell counts. Sequencing was performed with immunoSEQ multiplex PCR; in TCRdb, only in-frame clones are kept and a portion is missing. V and J calls and clone size follow that table, whereas D and trimming were derived from the DNA. The sample lists some 120,000 clones, approximately 80% occurring once.

The V call is TRBV10-2, the J call TRBJ1-5; D not resolved. This clonotype was sampled from an older woman with acute or convalescent COVID-19. The sequencing input was peripheral blood. CDR3 sequence reads: CASSLDKHQPQHF. CDR3 DNA sequence: TGCGCCAGCAGTTTAGACAAGCATCAGCCCCAGCATTTT.